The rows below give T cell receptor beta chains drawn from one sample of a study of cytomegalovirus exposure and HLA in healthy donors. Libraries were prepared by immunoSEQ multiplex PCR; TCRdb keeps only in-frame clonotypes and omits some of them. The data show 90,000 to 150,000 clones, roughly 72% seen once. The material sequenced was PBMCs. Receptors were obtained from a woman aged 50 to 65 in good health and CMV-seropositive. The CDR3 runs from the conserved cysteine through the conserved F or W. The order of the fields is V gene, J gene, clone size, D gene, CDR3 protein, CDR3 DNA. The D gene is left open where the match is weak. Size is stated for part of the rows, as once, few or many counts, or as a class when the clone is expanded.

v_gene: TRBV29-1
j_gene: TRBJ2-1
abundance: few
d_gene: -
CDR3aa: CSGSRDNYNEQFF
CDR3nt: TGCAGCGGAAGCCGGGACAACTACAATGAGCAGTTCTTC

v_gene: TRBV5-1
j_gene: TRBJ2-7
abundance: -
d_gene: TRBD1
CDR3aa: CASSPDRDSYEQYF
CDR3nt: TGCGCCAGCAGCCCGGACAGGGATTCCTACGAGCAGTACTTC

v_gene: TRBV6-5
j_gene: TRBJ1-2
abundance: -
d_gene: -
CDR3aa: CASSYYSHYGYTF
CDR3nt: TGTGCCAGCAGTTATTACAGCCACTATGGCTACACCTTC

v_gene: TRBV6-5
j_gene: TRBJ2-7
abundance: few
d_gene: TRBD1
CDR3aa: CASSNSYRTGSYEQYF
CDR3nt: TGTGCCAGCAGTAACTCCTACAGGACAGGAAGCTACGAGCAGTACTTC

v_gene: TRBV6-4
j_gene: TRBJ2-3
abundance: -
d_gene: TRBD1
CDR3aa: CASRGQSTDTQYF
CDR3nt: TGTGCCAGCAGGGGACAGAGCACAGATACGCAGTATTTT

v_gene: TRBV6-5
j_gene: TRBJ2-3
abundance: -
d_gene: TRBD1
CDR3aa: CASSYSTGTGRDTQYF
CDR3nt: TGTGCCAGCAGTTACTCGACCGGGACAGGGAGAGATACGCAGTATTTT

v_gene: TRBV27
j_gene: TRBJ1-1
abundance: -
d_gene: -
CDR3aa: CASRVGVSGGNTEAFF
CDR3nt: TGTGCCAGCAGGGTCGGAGTTTCGGGGGGGAACACTGAAGCTTTCTTT

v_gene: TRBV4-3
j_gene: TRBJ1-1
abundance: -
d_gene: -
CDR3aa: CASSQIPGSFEAFF
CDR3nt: TGCGCCAGCAGCCAAATTCCCGGGAGTTTTGAAGCTTTCTTT

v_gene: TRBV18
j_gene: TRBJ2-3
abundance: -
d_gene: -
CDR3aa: CASSPPHWGRVGSLVSTDTQYF
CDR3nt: TGTGCCAGCTCACCACCGCACTGGGGCAGGGTAGGTTCTCTCGTGAGCACAGATACGCAGTATTTT

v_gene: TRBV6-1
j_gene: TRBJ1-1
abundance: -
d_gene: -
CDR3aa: CASREDRLMNTEAFF
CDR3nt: TGTGCCAGCAGGGAGGACAGACTAATGAACACTGAAGCTTTCTTT

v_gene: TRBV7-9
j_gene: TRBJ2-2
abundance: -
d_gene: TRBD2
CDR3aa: CASSQRDSKGGELFF
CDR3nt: TGTGCCAGCAGCCAGCGGGATTCCAAGGGCGGGGAGCTGTTTTTT

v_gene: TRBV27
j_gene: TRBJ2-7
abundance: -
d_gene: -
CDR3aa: CASSLSQRQGASGRYEQYF
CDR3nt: TGTGCCAGCAGTTTATCGCAAAGACAGGGGGCTAGCGGGAGATACGAGCAGTACTTC

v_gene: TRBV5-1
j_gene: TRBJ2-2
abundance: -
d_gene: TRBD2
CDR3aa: CASSSTSGVTGELFF
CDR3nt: TGCGCCAGCAGCTCGACTAGCGGAGTCACCGGGGAGCTGTTTTTT

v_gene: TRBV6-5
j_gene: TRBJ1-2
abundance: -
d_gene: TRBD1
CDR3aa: CASRHGTGNYGYTF
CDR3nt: TGTGCCAGCAGACACGGGACAGGGAACTATGGCTACACCTTC

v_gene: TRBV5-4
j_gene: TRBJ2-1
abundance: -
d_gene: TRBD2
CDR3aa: CASRLSGGSSYNEQFF
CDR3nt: TGTGCCAGCAGGCTTAGCGGGGGAAGCTCCTACAATGAGCAGTTCTTC

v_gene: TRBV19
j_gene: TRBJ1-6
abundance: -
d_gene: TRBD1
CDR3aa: CASTLGGTGYSPLHF
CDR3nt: TGTGCCAGTACCCTCGGGGGGACAGGGTATTCACCCCTCCACTTT

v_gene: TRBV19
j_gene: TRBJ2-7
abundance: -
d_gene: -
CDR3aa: CASSIGGSYEQYF
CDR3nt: TGTGCCAGTAGTATTGGAGGGTCTTACGAGCAGTACTTC

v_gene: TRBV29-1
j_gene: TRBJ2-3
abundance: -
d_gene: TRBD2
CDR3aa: CSVELGGGGTDTQYF
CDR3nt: TGCAGCGTTGAATTGGGGGGGGGAGGCACAGATACGCAGTATTTT

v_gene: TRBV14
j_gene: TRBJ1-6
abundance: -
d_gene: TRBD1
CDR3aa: CASSLGQGPSPLHF
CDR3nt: TGTGCCAGCAGCCTGGGACAGGGCCCTTCACCCCTCCACTTT

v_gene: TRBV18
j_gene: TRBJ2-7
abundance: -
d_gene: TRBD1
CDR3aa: CASSPDRVQEQYF
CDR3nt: TGTGCCAGCTCACCCGACAGGGTTCAAGAGCAGTACTTC

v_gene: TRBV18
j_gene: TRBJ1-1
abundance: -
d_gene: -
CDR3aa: CASSPQRGENTEAFF
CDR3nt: TGTGCCAGCTCACCCCAACGCGGGGAAAACACTGAAGCTTTCTTT

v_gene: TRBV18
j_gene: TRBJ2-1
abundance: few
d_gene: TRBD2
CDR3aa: CASSPATSGGYNEQFF
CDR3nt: TGTGCCAGCTCACCGGCGACTAGCGGGGGGTACAATGAGCAGTTCTTC

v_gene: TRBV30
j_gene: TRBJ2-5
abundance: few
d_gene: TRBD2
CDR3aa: CAWSEGGKHLDDLETQYF
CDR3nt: TGTGCCTGGAGTGAGGGAGGGAAGCACCTGGATGATTTAGAGACCCAGTACTTC

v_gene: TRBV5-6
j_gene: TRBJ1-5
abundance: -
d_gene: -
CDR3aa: CASSSGGGDQPQHF
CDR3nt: TGTGCCAGCAGCTCTGGAGGGGGGGATCAGCCCCAGCATTTT